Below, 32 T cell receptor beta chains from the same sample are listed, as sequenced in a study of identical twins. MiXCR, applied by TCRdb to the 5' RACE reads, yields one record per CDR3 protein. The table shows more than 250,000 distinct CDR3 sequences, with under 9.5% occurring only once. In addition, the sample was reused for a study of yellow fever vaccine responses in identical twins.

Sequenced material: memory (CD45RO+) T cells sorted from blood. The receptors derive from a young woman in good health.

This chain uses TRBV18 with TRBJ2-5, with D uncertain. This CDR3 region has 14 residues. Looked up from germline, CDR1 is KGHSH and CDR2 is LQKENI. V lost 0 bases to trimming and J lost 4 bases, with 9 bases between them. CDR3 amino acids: CASSPPSHRETQYF. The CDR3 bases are TGTGCCAGCTCACCACCGAGTCATCGAGAGACCCAGTACTTC.

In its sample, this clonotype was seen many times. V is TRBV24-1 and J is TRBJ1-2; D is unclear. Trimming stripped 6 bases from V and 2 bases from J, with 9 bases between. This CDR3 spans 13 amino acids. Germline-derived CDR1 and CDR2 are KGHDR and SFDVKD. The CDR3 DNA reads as TGTGCCACCAGTCGGGCGGAAAACTATGGCTACACCTTC. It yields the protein CATSRAENYGYTF.

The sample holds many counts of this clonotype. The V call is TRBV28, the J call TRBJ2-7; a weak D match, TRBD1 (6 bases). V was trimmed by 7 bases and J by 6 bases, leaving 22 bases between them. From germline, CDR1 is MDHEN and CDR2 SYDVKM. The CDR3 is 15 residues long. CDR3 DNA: TGTGCCAGCATTCAGGGGTCAATAAGAAGCTCCGAGCAGTACTTC. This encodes CASIQGSIRSSEQYF.

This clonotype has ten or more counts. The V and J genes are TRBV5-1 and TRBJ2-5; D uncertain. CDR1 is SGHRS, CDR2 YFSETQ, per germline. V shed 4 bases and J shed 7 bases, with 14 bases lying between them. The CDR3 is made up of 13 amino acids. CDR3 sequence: CASSVDGPRTQYF. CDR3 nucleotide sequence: TGCGCCAGCAGCGTGGACGGCCCGCGGACCCAGTACTTC.

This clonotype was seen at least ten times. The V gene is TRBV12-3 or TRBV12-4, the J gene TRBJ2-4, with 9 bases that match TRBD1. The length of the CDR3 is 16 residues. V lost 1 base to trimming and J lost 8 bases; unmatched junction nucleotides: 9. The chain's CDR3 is CASSLETTGTGHIQYF. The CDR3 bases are TGTGCCAGCAGTTTAGAAACTACCGGGACAGGGCACATTCAGTACTTC.

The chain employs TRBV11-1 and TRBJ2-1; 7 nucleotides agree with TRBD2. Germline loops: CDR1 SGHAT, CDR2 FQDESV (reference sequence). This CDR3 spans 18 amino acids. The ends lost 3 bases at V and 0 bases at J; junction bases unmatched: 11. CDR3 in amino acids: CASSFGPSGKGSYNEQFF. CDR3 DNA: TGTGCCAGCAGCTTCGGGCCTAGCGGTAAGGGCTCCTACAATGAGCAGTTCTTC.

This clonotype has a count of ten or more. The CDR3 spells CSAPTSLGDTQYF. DNA for the CDR3: TGCAGTGCACCAACTAGCCTTGGAGATACGCAGTATTTT. The chain is built from TRBV20-1 and TRBJ2-3; maybe TRBD2 (6 bases). The CDR3 contains 13 residues. Trimming removed 6 bases from V and 5 bases from J, with 15 bases in between. Germline loops: CDR1 DFQATT, CDR2 SNEGSKA (reference sequence).

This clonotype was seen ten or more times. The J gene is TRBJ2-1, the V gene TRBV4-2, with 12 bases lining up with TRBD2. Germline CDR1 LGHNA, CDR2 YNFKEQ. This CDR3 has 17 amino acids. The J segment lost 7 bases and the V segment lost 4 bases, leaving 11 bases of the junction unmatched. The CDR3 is CASSRILAGGTGNEQFF. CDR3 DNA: TGTGCCAGCAGCCGGATACTAGCGGGGGGTACGGGGAATGAGCAGTTCTTC.

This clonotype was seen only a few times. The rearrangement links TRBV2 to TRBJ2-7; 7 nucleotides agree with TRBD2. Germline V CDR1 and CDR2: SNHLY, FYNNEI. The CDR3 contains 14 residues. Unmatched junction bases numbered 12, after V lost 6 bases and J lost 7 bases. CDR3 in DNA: TGTGCCAGCAGCCCCCGGACTAGTGGTGGGGAGCAGTACTTC. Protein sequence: CASSPRTSGGEQYF.

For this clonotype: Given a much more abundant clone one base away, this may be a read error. The CDR3 nucleotides read TGTGCCAGGAGAAAAACAGGGGAGACCCAGTACTTC. Amino acids: CARRKTGETQYF. The chain couples TRBV7-2 to TRBJ2-5, with a tentative D call TRBD1 (6 bases). Germline lookup yields CDR1 SGHTA and CDR2 FQGNSA. V was shortened by 9 bases and J by 5 bases, with 13 bases between the two germline ends. The CDR3 consists of 12 residues.

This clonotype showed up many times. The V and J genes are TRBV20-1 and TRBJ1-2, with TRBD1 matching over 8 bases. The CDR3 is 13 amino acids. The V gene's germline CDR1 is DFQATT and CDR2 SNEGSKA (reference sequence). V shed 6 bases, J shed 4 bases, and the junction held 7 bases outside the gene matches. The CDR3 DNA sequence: TGCAGTGCCAACGGACAGGGCGGCTATGGCTACACCTTC. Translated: CSANGQGGYGYTF.

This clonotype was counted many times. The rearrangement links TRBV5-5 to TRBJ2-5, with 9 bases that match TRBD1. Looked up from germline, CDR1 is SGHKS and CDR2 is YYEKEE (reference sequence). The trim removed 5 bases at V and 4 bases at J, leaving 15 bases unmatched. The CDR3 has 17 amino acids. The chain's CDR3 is CASSSSLLGQGLETQYF. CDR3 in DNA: TGTGCCAGCAGTTCGTCACTCTTGGGACAGGGCTTAGAGACCCAGTACTTC.

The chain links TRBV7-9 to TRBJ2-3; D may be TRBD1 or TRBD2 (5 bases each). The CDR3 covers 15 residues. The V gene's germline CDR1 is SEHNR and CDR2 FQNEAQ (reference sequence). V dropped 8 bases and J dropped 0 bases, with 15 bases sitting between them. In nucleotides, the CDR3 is TGTGCCAGCGACTCGGGGCTGACTAGCACAGATACGCAGTATTTT. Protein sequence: CASDSGLTSTDTQYF.

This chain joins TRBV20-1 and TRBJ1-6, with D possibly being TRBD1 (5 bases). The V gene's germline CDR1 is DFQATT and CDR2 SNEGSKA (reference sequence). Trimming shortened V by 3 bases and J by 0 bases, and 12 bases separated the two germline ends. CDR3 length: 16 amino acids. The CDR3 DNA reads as TGCAGTGCTAGGAACAGGTTGAGCTCCTATAATTCACCCCTCCACTTT. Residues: CSARNRLSSYNSPLHF.

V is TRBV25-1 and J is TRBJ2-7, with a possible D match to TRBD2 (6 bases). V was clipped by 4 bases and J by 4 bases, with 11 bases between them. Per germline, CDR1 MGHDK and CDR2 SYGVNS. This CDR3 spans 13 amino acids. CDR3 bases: TGTGCCAGCAGTGTAAGACGGGAGTACGAGCAGTACGTC. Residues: CASSVRREYEQYV.

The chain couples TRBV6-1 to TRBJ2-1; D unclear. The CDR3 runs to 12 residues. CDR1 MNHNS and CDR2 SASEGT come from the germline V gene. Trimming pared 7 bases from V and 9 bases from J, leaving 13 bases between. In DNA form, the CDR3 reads TGTGCCAGCACGGTAGGAAGAGTTGAGCAGTTCTTC. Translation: CASTVGRVEQFF.

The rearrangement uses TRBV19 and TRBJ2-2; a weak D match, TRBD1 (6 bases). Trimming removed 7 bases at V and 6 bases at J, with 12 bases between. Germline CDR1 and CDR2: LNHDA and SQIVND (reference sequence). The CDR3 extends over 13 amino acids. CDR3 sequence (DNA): TGTGCCAGTAATGCCAGGGGACCCGGGGAGCTGTTTTTT. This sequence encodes CASNARGPGELFF. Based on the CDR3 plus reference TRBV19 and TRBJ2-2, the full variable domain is DGGITQSPKYLFRKEGQNVTLSCEQNLNHDAMYWYRQDPGQGLRLIYYSQIVNDFQKGDIAEGYSVSREKKESFPLTVTSAQKNPTAFYLCASNARGPGELFFGEGSRLTVL.

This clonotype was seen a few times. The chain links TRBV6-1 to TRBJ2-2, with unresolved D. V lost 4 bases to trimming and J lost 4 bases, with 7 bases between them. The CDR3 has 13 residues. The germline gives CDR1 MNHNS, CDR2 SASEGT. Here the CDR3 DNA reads TGTGCCAGCAGTGTGGGCCCCACCGGGGAGCTGTTTTTT. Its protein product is CASSVGPTGELFF.

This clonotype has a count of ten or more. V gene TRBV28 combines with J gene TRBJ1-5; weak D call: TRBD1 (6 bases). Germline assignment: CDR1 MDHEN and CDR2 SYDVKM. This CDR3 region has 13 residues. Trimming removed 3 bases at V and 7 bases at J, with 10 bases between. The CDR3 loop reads CASSFGGLQPQHF. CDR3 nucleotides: TGTGCCAGCAGTTTCGGGGGCTTGCAGCCCCAGCATTTT.

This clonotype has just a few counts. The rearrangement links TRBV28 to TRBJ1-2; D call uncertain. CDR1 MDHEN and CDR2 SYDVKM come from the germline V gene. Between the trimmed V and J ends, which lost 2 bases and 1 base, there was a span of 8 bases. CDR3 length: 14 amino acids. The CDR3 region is CASSLILNNYGYTF. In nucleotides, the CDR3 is TGTGCCAGCAGTTTAATTCTGAATAACTATGGCTACACCTTC.

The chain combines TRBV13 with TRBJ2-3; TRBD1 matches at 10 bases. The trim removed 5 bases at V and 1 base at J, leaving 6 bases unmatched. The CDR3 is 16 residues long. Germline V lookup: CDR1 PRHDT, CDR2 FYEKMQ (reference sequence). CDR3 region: CASSHGQGVGTDTQYF. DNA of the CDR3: TGTGCCAGCAGCCACGGACAGGGGGTGGGCACAGATACGCAGTATTTT.

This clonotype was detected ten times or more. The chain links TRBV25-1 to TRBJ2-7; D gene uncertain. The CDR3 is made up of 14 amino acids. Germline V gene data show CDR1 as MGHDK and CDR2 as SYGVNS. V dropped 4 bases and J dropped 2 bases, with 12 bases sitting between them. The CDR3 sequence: CASSGPGRAYEQYV. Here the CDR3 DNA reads TGTGCCAGCAGTGGGCCCGGCAGAGCCTACGAGCAGTACGTC.

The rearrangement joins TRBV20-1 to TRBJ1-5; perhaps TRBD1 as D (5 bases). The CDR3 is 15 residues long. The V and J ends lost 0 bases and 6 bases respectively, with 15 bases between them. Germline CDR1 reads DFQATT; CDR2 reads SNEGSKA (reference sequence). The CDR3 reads CSARDEGQAFQPQHF. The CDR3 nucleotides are TGCAGTGCTAGAGATGAGGGGCAAGCCTTTCAGCCCCAGCATTTT.

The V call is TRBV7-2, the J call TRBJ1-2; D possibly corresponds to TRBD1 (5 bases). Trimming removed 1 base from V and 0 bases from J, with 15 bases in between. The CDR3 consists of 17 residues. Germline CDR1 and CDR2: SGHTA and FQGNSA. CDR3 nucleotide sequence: TGTGCCAGCAGCTTAGTTGACAGTGACGGCTCTAACTATGGCTACACCTTC. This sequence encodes CASSLVDSDGSNYGYTF.

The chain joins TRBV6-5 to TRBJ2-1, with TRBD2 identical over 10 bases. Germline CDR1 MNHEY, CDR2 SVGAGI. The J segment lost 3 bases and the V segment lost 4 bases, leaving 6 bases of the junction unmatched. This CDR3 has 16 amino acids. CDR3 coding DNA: TGTGCCAGCAGTTCCCCCGGACTAGCGGTCTACAATGAGCAGTTCTTC. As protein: CASSSPGLAVYNEQFF.

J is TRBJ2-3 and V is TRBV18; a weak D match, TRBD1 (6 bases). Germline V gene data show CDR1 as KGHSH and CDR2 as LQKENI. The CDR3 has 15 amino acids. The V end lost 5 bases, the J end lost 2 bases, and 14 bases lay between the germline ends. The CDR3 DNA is TGTGCCAGCTCATTTGGACAGACTAACACAGATACGCAGTATTTT. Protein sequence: CASSFGQTNTDTQYF.

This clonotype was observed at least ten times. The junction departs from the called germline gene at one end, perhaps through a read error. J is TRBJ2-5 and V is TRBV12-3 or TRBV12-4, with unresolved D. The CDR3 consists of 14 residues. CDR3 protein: CASSLGSWQGTQYF. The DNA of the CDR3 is TGTGCCAGCAGTTTAGGGTCCTGGCAAGGGACCCAGTACTTC.

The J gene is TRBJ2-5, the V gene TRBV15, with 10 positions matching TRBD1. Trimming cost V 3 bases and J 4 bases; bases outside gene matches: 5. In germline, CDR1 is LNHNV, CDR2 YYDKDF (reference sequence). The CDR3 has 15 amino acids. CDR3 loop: CATSRGQGSAETQYF. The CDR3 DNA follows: TGTGCCACCAGCAGGGGACAGGGGTCGGCAGAGACCCAGTACTTC.

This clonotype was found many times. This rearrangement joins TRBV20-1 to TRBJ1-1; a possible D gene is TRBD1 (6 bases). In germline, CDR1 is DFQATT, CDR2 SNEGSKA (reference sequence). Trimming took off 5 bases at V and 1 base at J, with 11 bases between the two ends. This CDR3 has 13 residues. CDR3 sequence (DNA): TGCAGTGCTCCCGGGACATCGAACACTGAAGCTTTCTTT. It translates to CSAPGTSNTEAFF.

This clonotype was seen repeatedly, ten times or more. The CDR3 bases are TGCGCCAGCAGCTTGGGACAGGGGTTCTATGGCTACACCTTC. It yields the protein CASSLGQGFYGYTF. The chain links TRBV5-1 to TRBJ1-2; 8 bases fit TRBD1. With 0 bases clipped from V and 4 bases from J, the junction kept 2 bases outside the gene matches. Germline CDR1 is SGHRS and CDR2 is YFSETQ. The CDR3 is 14 amino acids.

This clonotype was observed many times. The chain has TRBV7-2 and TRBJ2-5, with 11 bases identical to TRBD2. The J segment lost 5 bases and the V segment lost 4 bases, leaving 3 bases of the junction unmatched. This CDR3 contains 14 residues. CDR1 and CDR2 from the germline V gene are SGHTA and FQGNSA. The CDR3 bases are TGTGCCAGCAGCTCAGGACTAGCGGGTGAGACCCAGTACTTC. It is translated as CASSSGLAGETQYF.

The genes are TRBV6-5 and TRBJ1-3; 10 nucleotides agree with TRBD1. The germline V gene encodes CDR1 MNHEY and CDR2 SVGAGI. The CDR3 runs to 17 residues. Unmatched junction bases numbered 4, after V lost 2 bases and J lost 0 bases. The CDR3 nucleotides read TGTGCCAGCAGTTACGCGACAGGGGGCCACTCTGGAAACACCATATATTTT. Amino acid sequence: CASSYATGGHSGNTIYF.